In this sample, the clone carrying this TCR beta chain turned up many times. Template material for amplifying TCR beta CDR3 regions consisted of RNA transcripts. HTBI primers were employed in a first-round RT-PCR of the TCR CDR3. Each CDR3 protein is one row after TCRdb ran MiXCR on the multiplex PCR reads. The repertoire holds approximately 700,000 distinct CDR3 sequences, over 40% seen once, with roughly 7.2% in the top ten. The data were taken from a study of T cells in Graves' hyperthyroidism and ophthalmopathy. Lactation, pregnancy, other autoimmune disease or uncontrolled infection excluded patients. The sample comprised peripheral blood or thyroid tissue (not recorded which). This TCR was sampled from an adult man with Graves' disease, either hyperthyroidism or ophthalmopathy (not recorded which).

CDR3 protein: CAISESSSGLAVNEQYF. The CDR3 DNA sequence: TGTGCCATCAGTGAGTCATCATCGGGGTTAGCAGTCAACGAGCAGTACTTC. The chain carries TRBV10-3 and TRBJ2-7, with D perhaps matching TRBD2 (5 bases). This CDR3 has 17 residues. From germline, CDR1 is ENHRY and CDR2 SYGVKD. Trimming removed 0 bases from V and 5 bases from J, with 20 bases in between.